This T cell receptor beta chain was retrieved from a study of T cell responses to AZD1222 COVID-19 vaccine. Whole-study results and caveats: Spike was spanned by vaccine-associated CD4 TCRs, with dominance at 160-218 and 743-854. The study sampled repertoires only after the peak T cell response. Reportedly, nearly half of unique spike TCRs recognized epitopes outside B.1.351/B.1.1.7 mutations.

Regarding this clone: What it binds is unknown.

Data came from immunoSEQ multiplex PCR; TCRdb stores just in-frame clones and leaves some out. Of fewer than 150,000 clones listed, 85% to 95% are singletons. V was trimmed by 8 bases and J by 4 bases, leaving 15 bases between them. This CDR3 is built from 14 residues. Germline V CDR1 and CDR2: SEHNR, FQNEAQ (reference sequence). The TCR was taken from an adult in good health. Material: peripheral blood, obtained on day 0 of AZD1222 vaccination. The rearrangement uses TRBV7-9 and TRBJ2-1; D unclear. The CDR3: CASASPQPYNEQFF. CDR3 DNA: TGTGCCAGCGCGTCGCCGCAACCTTACAATGAGCAGTTCTTC.